These T cell receptor beta chains were read from a single sample in a study of cytomegalovirus exposure and HLA in healthy donors. Repertoires were generated with immunoSEQ multiplex PCR, while TCRdb's copy carries only in-frame clones and drops some. The table records fewer than 200,000 clones, almost 85% of them present only once. Material for sequencing was PBMCs. The receptors shown here come from a woman in her forties or fifties in good health and CMV-seronegative. CDR3s include the opening cysteine and the closing phenylalanine or tryptophan. D genes are given only for firm matches. Some rows mark clone size as missing; the rest say once, few, many or name a class of expanded clone.

j_call clone_size d_call v_call cdr3_aa cdr3_nt
TRBJ2-1 once TRBD2 TRBV19 CASRDRDYYNEQFF TGTGCCAGTAGGGACCGGGACTACTACAATGAGCAGTTCTTC
TRBJ2-1 . TRBD1 TRBV6-6 CASVTNDRGSYNEQFF TGTGCCAGCGTTACCAACGACAGGGGATCTTACAATGAGCAGTTCTTC
TRBJ1-1 . TRBD1 TRBV29-1 CSSGQAKDEAFF TGCAGCAGTGGACAGGCCAAAGATGAAGCTTTCTTT
TRBJ2-3 . . TRBV19 CASSDRPSTDTQYF TGTGCCAGTAGTGACAGACCTAGCACAGATACGCAGTATTTT
TRBJ1-1 few TRBD1 TRBV5-6 CASSRQGFHTEAFF TGTGCCAGCAGTCGACAGGGTTTTCACACTGAAGCTTTCTTT
TRBJ2-2 . . TRBV6-1 CASNVADYTGELFF TGTGCCAGCAATGTTGCGGACTACACCGGGGAGCTGTTTTTT
TRBJ1-5 . . TRBV27 CASSKDRTNQPQHF TGTGCCAGCAGCAAAGACAGGACTAATCAGCCCCAGCATTTT
TRBJ2-7 . . TRBV30 CAWSKQGLNEQYF TGTGCCTGGAGTAAACAGGGTCTAAACGAGCAGTACTTC
TRBJ2-1 . TRBD2 TRBV5-1 CASSLGTSGRANEQFF TGCGCCAGCAGCTTGGGGACTAGCGGGAGGGCAAATGAGCAGTTCTTC
TRBJ2-3 . . TRBV15 CATSRDHGQLVDTQYF TGTGCCACCAGCAGAGATCACGGCCAACTAGTCGATACGCAGTATTTT
TRBJ2-6 . . TRBV28 CASRHTRGTGANVLTF TGTGCCAGCAGACATACCCGGGGGACTGGGGCCAACGTCCTGACTTTC
TRBJ2-7 . TRBD2 TRBV5-4 CASSFGGGTLDYEQYF TGTGCCAGCAGCTTTGGCGGGGGGACGCTAGACTACGAGCAGTACTTC
TRBJ1-1 . . TRBV10-1 CASSDRNGNTEAFF TGCGCCAGCAGTGATCGAAACGGGAACACTGAAGCTTTCTTT
TRBJ2-7 . TRBD2 TRBV28 CASSLPSRVSGRRDEQYF TGTGCCAGCAGTTTACCGAGCCGGGTTAGCGGGAGAAGGGACGAGCAGTACTTC
TRBJ2-5 . . TRBV7-9 CASSSARHGETQYF TGTGCCAGCAGCTCCGCTAGGCATGGGGAGACCCAGTACTTC
TRBJ2-7 . . TRBV28 CASSFGNSPTYEQYF TGTGCCAGCAGTTTCGGCAACAGCCCTACCTACGAGCAGTACTTC
TRBJ1-1 . . TRBV9 CASSPSGGGTEAFF TGTGCCAGCAGCCCTAGTGGGGGAGGTACTGAAGCTTTCTTT
TRBJ1-1 . . TRBV6-6 CASTNTEAFF TGTGCCAGCACTAACACTGAAGCTTTCTTT
TRBJ2-1 . . TRBV9 CASSVFSGEQFF TGTGCCAGCAGCGTTTTTAGCGGCGAGCAGTTCTTC
TRBJ1-1 . . TRBV5-1 CASSLDSLNTEAFF TGCGCCAGCAGCTTGGACAGTTTGAACACTGAAGCTTTCTTT
TRBJ1-3 . TRBD1 TRBV11-2 CASSTRQGPESGNTIYF TGTGCCAGCAGCACCCGACAGGGCCCGGAATCTGGAAACACCATATATTTT
TRBJ2-2 . . TRBV28 CASSWGDSYTGELFF TGTGCCAGCAGTTGGGGGGACTCCTACACCGGGGAGCTGTTTTTT
TRBJ1-5 few . TRBV30 CAWSHRENQPQHF TGTGCCTGGAGTCACAGGGAGAATCAGCCCCAGCATTTT
TRBJ1-4 . TRBD1 TRBV28 CASSPTHPGTGRKLFF TGTGCCAGCAGTCCAACTCATCCCGGGACAGGGAGAAAACTGTTTTTT
TRBJ2-3 . . TRBV6-1 CASRIGRGTDTQYF TGTGCCAGCAGGATCGGACGGGGGACAGATACGCAGTATTTT
TRBJ2-2 . . TRBV5-1 CASSLRYPHTEFGELFF TGCGCCAGCAGCTTGAGATATCCTCATACGGAGTTCGGGGAGCTGTTTTTT
TRBJ1-5 . . TRBV19 CASSIPRSQATSNQPQHF TGTGCCAGTAGTATCCCGCGGAGCCAAGCAACGAGCAATCAGCCCCAGCATTTT
TRBJ1-1 few . TRBV7-3 CASSDSPRSMNTEAFF TGTGCCAGCAGCGACTCGCCCCGAAGTATGAACACTGAAGCTTTCTTT
TRBJ1-6 . . TRBV28 CASSPGEGSYNSPLHF TGTGCCAGCAGTCCCGGGGAGGGCTCCTATAATTCACCCCTCCACTTT
TRBJ2-6 . TRBD1 TRBV5-1 CASSLTGVGANVLTF TGCGCCAGCAGCTTAACAGGGGTTGGGGCCAACGTCCTGACTTTC
TRBJ1-5 few . TRBV18 CASSPPSEGAQHF TGTGCCAGCTCACCACCGTCGGAAGGGGCCCAGCATTTT
TRBJ2-7 . TRBD1 TRBV2 CASFSPIRDRGYF TGTGCCAGCTTCTCCCCTATCCGGGACAGGGGCTACTTC
TRBJ1-5 . . TRBV19 CASSRSGAREMAQPQHF TGTGCCAGTAGTAGGTCGGGTGCCAGGGAAATGGCTCAGCCCCAGCATTTT
TRBJ1-1 . TRBD1 TRBV27 CASSWTAQGASVEAFF TGTGCCAGCAGTTGGACCGCACAGGGGGCGTCCGTAGAAGCTTTCTTT
TRBJ1-2 . . TRBV6-1 CASSPVGGERGYTF TGTGCCAGCAGTCCTGTTGGGGGCGAACGTGGCTACACCTTC
TRBJ1-2 . . TRBV19 CASSPRYGNYGYTF TGTGCCAGTAGTCCTAGATATGGGAACTATGGCTACACCTTC
TRBJ1-6 . TRBD1 TRBV4-3 CASSQNDRDNSPLHF TGCGCCAGCAGCCAAAACGACAGGGATAATTCACCCCTCCACTTT
TRBJ2-7 . TRBD1 TRBV28 CASSSPPGQGGHEQYF TGTGCCAGCAGTTCCCCCCCGGGACAGGGGGGCCACGAGCAGTACTTC
TRBJ2-7 once TRBD1 TRBV11-3 CASSLAGTGSFEQYF TGTGCCAGCAGCTTAGCCGGGACAGGATCGTTCGAGCAGTACTTC
TRBJ2-5 . . TRBV5-1 CASSRAGARETQYF TGCGCCAGCAGCAGGGCAGGGGCACGAGAGACCCAGTACTTC
TRBJ2-1 once . TRBV5-1 CASSLIGGSANYNEQFF TGCGCCAGCAGCTTGATTGGCGGGTCGGCTAACTACAATGAGCAGTTCTTC
TRBJ2-7 . TRBD1 TRBV28 CASSLHIPGQVLRREYF TGTGCCAGCAGTTTGCACATTCCGGGACAGGTCCTACGAAGGGAGTACTTC
TRBJ1-2 . . TRBV19 CASNGRGSLDGYTF TGTGCCAGTAACGGACGGGGGAGTCTAGATGGCTACACCTTC
TRBJ2-3 . TRBD2 TRBV19 CASQLAGNLDTQYF TGTGCCAGCCAACTAGCGGGAAATTTGGATACGCAGTATTTT
TRBJ2-1 once . TRBV5-1 CASSLAGGPNEQFF TGCGCCAGCAGCTTGGCCGGGGGACCCAATGAGCAGTTCTTC
TRBJ2-5 . . TRBV28 CASRIRETQYF TGTGCCAGCAGGATCAGGGAGACCCAGTACTTC
TRBJ1-1 . TRBD1 TRBV7-9 CASSSGDRGIIEAFF TGTGCCAGCAGCTCCGGGGACAGGGGGATTATTGAAGCTTTCTTT
TRBJ2-5 . . TRBV6-5 CASSYGQSETQYF TGTGCCAGCAGTTACGGACAGTCGGAGACCCAGTACTTC
TRBJ1-1 . . TRBV2 CASTNRGGYTEAFF TGTGCCAGCACCAACCGTGGGGGGTACACTGAAGCTTTCTTT
TRBJ2-3 . . TRBV7-2 CASSLWRGMSTDTQYF TGTGCCAGCAGCTTATGGAGGGGCATGAGCACAGATACGCAGTATTTT
TRBJ1-5 . . TRBV28 CASSRRVGGNQPQHF TGTGCCAGCAGTCGCAGGGTTGGGGGCAATCAGCCCCAGCATTTT